A selection of T cell receptor beta chains follows, all from one sample in a study of T cells after somatic rescue of genetic block. Data came from immunoSEQ multiplex PCR; TCRdb stores just in-frame clones and leaves some out. The sample carries under 150,000 clones, approximately 90% recorded once. What was sequenced was peripheral blood mononuclear cells (PBMCs). These receptor sequences come from a woman between 18 and 30 years old. CDR3s include the opening cysteine and the closing phenylalanine or tryptophan. D genes are given only for firm matches. The size entry is marked missing in some rows and otherwise reads once, few, many or a size class.

v_gene	j_gene	abundance	d_gene	CDR3aa	CDR3nt
TRBV6-6	TRBJ1-5	once	-	CASSYFQPQHF	TGTGCCAGCAGTTATTTTCAGCCCCAGCATTTT
TRBV19	TRBJ1-5	-	TRBD1	CASRGQGAAQPQHF	TGTGCCAGTAGAGGACAGGGGGCGGCTCAGCCCCAGCATTTT
TRBV9	TRBJ2-3	-	TRBD2	CASSAWTSGTDTQYF	TGTGCCAGCAGCGCCTGGACTAGCGGCACAGATACGCAGTATTTT
TRBV2	TRBJ2-1	-	-	CASKPGQNNNEQFF	TGTGCCAGCAAACCAGGACAGAACAACAATGAGCAGTTCTTC
TRBV30	TRBJ1-4	-	-	CAWSVDPRRTTNEKLFF	TGTGCCTGGAGTGTAGACCCCCGCAGAACTACTAATGAAAAACTGTTTTTT
TRBV19	TRBJ2-3	once	-	CASSSSLTDTQYF	TGTGCCAGTAGTAGCTCCCTAACAGATACGCAGTATTTT
TRBV6-6	TRBJ1-6	-	TRBD1	CASSYRDRDDNSPLHF	TGTGCCAGCAGTTATCGGGACAGGGACGATAATTCACCCCTCCACTTT
TRBV7-9	TRBJ1-1	-	-	CASSLAGGFADTEAFF	TGTGCCAGCAGCCTGGCGGGGGGGTTTGCGGACACTGAAGCTTTCTTT
TRBV9	TRBJ2-5	-	-	CASSVGVAGQETQYF	TGTGCCAGCAGCGTAGGGGTAGCAGGTCAAGAGACCCAGTACTTC
TRBV27	TRBJ1-5	-	-	CASSLSPPGSNQPQHF	TGTGCCAGCAGTTTATCGCCCCCAGGGAGCAATCAGCCCCAGCATTTT
TRBV7-9	TRBJ1-5	-	-	CASSSRGSYSNQPQHF	TGTGCCAGCAGCTCCCGGGGGTCTTATAGCAATCAGCCCCAGCATTTT
TRBV9	TRBJ2-7	-	-	CASSLSTETSYEQYF	TGTGCCAGCAGCCTCTCGACAGAGACCAGCTACGAGCAGTACTTC
TRBV9	TRBJ2-5	once	-	CASSVGIGETQYF	TGTGCCAGCAGCGTAGGGATCGGAGAGACCCAGTACTTC
TRBV5-5	TRBJ1-5	-	-	CASSIPPGAKLNQPQHF	TGTGCCAGCAGCATACCGCCGGGAGCTAAATTGAATCAGCCCCAGCATTTT
TRBV5-6	TRBJ2-3	once	-	CASSSRGVTQYF	TGTGCCAGCAGCTCCCGGGGCGTTACGCAGTATTTT
TRBV6-5	TRBJ1-6	-	-	CASGRAASYNSPLHF	TGTGCCAGCGGACGGGCAGCCTCCTATAATTCACCCCTCCACTTT
TRBV5-8	TRBJ1-5	-	-	CASSLDGNNQPQHF	TGTGCCAGCAGCCTCGACGGGAACAATCAGCCCCAGCATTTT
TRBV30	TRBJ1-6	-	TRBD1	CAWSTTGGNPLHF	TGTGCCTGGAGCACTACAGGGGGAAATCCCCTCCACTTT
TRBV4-2	TRBJ1-4	-	-	CASSQDSWPIF	TGTGCCAGCAGCCAAGATTCCTGGCCTATTTTT
TRBV5-6	TRBJ1-2	-	-	CASSLGGRGKGSGYTF	TGTGCCAGCAGCTTGGGAGGGCGTGGGAAGGGGAGCGGCTACACCTTC
TRBV2	TRBJ1-1	-	TRBD1	CASRGWQGGTEAFF	TGTGCCAGCCGAGGATGGCAGGGGGGGACTGAAGCTTTCTTT
TRBV7-9	TRBJ1-2	-	-	CASSPSRGRSSGGYTF	TGTGCCAGCAGCCCCAGTCGCGGCAGGTCGTCAGGGGGCTACACCTTC
TRBV20-1	TRBJ2-3	-	-	CSARADTQYF	TGCAGTGCTAGGGCGGATACGCAGTATTTT
TRBV18	TRBJ2-7	-	-	CASSRWDTVDYEQYF	TGTGCCAGCTCCCGCTGGGACACGGTTGACTACGAGCAGTACTTC
TRBV7-9	TRBJ1-6	-	-	CASSQAGSYNSPLHF	TGTGCCAGCAGCCAAGCGGGTTCCTATAATTCACCCCTCCACTTT
TRBV6-5	TRBJ1-4	-	-	CASSDRGPPNEKLFF	TGTGCCAGCTCGGACAGAGGGCCCCCAAATGAAAAACTGTTTTTT
TRBV11-2	TRBJ1-1	-	-	CASSLGSYGGRRGTEAFF	TGTGCCAGCAGCTTAGGGTCGTACGGGGGGCGCCGGGGCACTGAAGCTTTCTTT
TRBV27	TRBJ2-2	-	-	CASSLGGTGELFF	TGTGCCAGCAGTTTAGGCGGAACCGGGGAGCTGTTTTTT
TRBV4-1	TRBJ2-7	-	TRBD2	CASSHEGGSGFYEQYF	TGCGCCAGCAGCCACGAAGGTGGTAGCGGGTTTTACGAGCAGTACTTC
TRBV6-5	TRBJ2-3	-	-	CASSYKWAGTDTQYF	TGTGCCAGCAGTTACAAATGGGCGGGCACAGATACGCAGTATTTT
TRBV11-2	TRBJ1-1	-	TRBD1	CASSLRGARQGHTEAFF	TGTGCCAGCAGCTTAAGGGGGGCCCGACAGGGGCACACTGAAGCTTTCTTT
TRBV4-3	TRBJ2-1	-	-	CASSQDMGGYNEQFF	TGCGCCAGCAGCCAAGATATGGGGGGATACAATGAGCAGTTCTTC
TRBV7-9	TRBJ2-5	-	TRBD2	CASSLGGLASETQYF	TGTGCCAGCAGCTTAGGTGGACTAGCATCCGAGACCCAGTACTTC
TRBV30	TRBJ2-7	-	TRBD1	CAWRDGTGANEQYF	TGTGCCTGGCGCGATGGGACAGGGGCCAACGAGCAGTACTTC
TRBV11-1	TRBJ2-7	-	TRBD2	CASSLQPRLASEQYF	TGTGCCAGCAGCTTACAACCCCGACTAGCTTCCGAGCAGTACTTC
TRBV30	TRBJ2-2	-	-	CAWRQGGSTGELFF	TGTGCCTGGCGACAGGGAGGTTCAACCGGGGAGCTGTTTTTT
TRBV29-1	TRBJ2-7	-	-	CSVEVGVRRPYEQYF	TGCAGCGTTGAAGTGGGAGTCAGGCGGCCCTACGAGCAGTACTTC
TRBV7-6	TRBJ2-5	-	TRBD2	CAGAAGNQETQYF	TGTGCCGGCGCAGCGGGGAACCAAGAGACCCAGTACTTC
TRBV6-5	TRBJ2-1	-	-	CASSYLGQINEQFF	TGTGCCAGCAGTTACCTCGGACAGATCAATGAGCAGTTCTTC
TRBV19	TRBJ1-6	-	-	CASSIVQSNSPLHF	TGTGCCAGTAGTATAGTACAGAGTAATTCACCCCTCCACTTT
TRBV30	TRBJ1-2	once	-	CAWSVSGSYGYTF	TGTGCCTGGAGTGTAAGCGGTTCCTATGGCTACACCTTC
TRBV5-8	TRBJ2-3	-	-	CASSVARDTLTDTQYF	TGTGCCAGCAGCGTAGCCAGGGACACCCTCACAGATACGCAGTATTTT
TRBV28	TRBJ1-4	once	-	CASSPMRVGVEKLFF	TGTGCCAGCAGTCCGATGAGGGTCGGCGTAGAAAAACTGTTTTTT
TRBV27	TRBJ2-2	-	-	CASSLYNTGELFF	TGTGCCAGCAGTCTCTACAACACCGGGGAGCTGTTTTTT
TRBV27	TRBJ2-2	-	-	CASRGISGELFF	TGTGCCAGCAGGGGGATCAGCGGGGAGCTGTTTTTT
TRBV2	TRBJ1-4	-	TRBD1	CASSEAGQVVTNEKLFF	TGTGCCAGCAGTGAAGCGGGACAGGTAGTAACTAATGAAAAACTGTTTTTT
TRBV5-1	TRBJ1-3	-	TRBD1	CASSLQGGSGNTIYF	TGCGCCAGCAGCTTGCAGGGGGGCTCTGGAAACACCATATATTTT
TRBV2	TRBJ1-4	-	-	CASSDEVEKLFF	TGTGCCAGCAGTGACGAGGTTGAAAAACTGTTTTTT
TRBV20-1	TRBJ1-2	-	-	CSARGYGYTF	TGCAGTGCTAGAGGCTATGGCTACACCTTC
TRBV10-3	TRBJ1-5	few	-	CAISDDSSNQPQHF	TGTGCCATCAGTGACGACAGTAGCAATCAGCCCCAGCATTTT
TRBV6-6	TRBJ1-1	-	-	CASSYRGVEAFF	TGTGCCAGCAGTTACCGGGGAGTTGAAGCTTTCTTT